The entry that follows covers one T cell receptor (beta chain) sequence. Its cognate antigen is unknown. Trimming cost V 0 bases and J 2 bases, with 17 bases left between them. The CDR3 length is 18 residues. Germline loops: CDR1 ENHRY, CDR2 SYGVKD. This entry belongs to a study of blood T cells in healthy people across ages. With each sample, at least 5 micrograms of total RNA were extracted. The authors ran a second PCR of about 7 to 11 cycles using a sample-barcoded 5' primer and a J-beta primer mix. TCRdb used MiXCR to reprocess the 5' RACE reads, holding one entry per CDR3 protein. The data contain hundreds of thousands of distinct CDR3 sequences, around 48% of them singletons. Study-wide results and limits: Possibly confounding the expanded clonotype changes was the fact that donor CMV status was unknown. TCR beta diversity per million T cells fell roughly linearly with age.

This chain joins TRBV10-3 and TRBJ1-3, with a possible D match to TRBD1 (5 bases). The TCR comes from an elderly man in good health. Specimen: blood. CDR3 amino acids: CAISESTAGNLPGNTIYF. As DNA, the CDR3 is TGTGCCATCAGTGAGTCGACGGCAGGGAACCTCCCTGGAAACACCATATATTTT.